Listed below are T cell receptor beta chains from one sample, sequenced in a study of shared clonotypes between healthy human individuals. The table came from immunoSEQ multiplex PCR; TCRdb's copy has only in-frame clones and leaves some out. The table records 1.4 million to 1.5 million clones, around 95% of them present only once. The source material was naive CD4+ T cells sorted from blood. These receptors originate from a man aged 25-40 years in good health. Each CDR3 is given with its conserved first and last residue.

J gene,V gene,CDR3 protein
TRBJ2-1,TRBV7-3,CASSVGAYNEQFF
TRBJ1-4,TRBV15,CATSRVNEKLFF
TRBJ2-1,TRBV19,CASSIVVQGSYNEQFF
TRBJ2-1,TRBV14,CASSARSSSFGNEQFF
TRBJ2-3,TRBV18,CASSPISQGSTDTQYF
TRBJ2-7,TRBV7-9,CASRPTKETYEQYF
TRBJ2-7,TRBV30,CAWSVDYEQYF
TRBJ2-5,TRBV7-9,CASSQPDGTQYF
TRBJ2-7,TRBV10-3,CAISDPNRGRTPNEQYF
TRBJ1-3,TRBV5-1,CASRSGSDSGNTIYF